Listed below are T cell receptor beta chains from one sample, sequenced in a study of T-cell memory formation after mild COVID-19. TCRdb used MiXCR to reprocess the 5' RACE reads, holding one entry per CDR3 protein. The data show 350,000 to 500,000 distinct CDR3 sequences, around 18% seen once. What was sequenced was PBMCs or a T cell subset sorted from them (not recorded which). All receptors come from an adult woman who had mild COVID-19 (a few samples of this study predate the infection). Cell type and time point are not known. The CDR3 runs from the conserved cysteine through the conserved F or W. The D gene is left open where the match is weak. Clone size appears in some rows only: once, few, many, or a class for an expanded clone.

V	D	J	size	length	DNA	CDR3
TRBV30	-	TRBJ2-2	-	13	TGTGCCTGGGCAGGACTCCACACCGGGGAGCTGTTTTTT	CAWAGLHTGELFF
TRBV27	TRBD2	TRBJ2-1	few	16	TGTGCCAGCAGTCTCCATCCTAGCGGGAGTCGAAATGAGCAGTTCTTC	CASSLHPSGSRNEQFF
TRBV3-1	-	TRBJ2-7	few	15	TGTGCCAGCAGCCAAGCCTTACAGGGCGCCTACGAGCAGTACTTC	CASSQALQGAYEQYF
TRBV18	TRBD1	TRBJ2-1	-	17	TGTGCCAGCTCACCGGGGACAGTACTACGTTTTACAAATGAGCAGTTCTTC	CASSPGTVLRFTNEQFF
TRBV5-1	TRBD2	TRBJ2-1	-	17	TGCGCCAGCAGCTTGGAGCGGCCTAGCGGGAGATCAAATGAGCAGTTCTTC	CASSLERPSGRSNEQFF
TRBV29-1	-	TRBJ2-3	few	15	TGCAGCGTTAGGCCTAACAACGGGTACACAGATACGCAGTATTTT	CSVRPNNGYTDTQYF
TRBV9	TRBD2	TRBJ2-2	-	15	TGTGCCAGCAGCCCCTTGAGCGGGGGGCTCGGGGAGCTGTTTTTT	CASSPLSGGLGELFF
TRBV4-1	-	TRBJ1-5	few	16	TGCGCCAGCAGCCTCACATGGGGGGGTGTGGGACAGCCCCAGCATTTT	CASSLTWGGVGQPQHF
TRBV5-1	TRBD1	TRBJ2-1	few	19	TGCGCCAGCAGCTTGATGGGGACAGGGGCCTTGAGCTCCTACAATGAGCAGTTCTTC	CASSLMGTGALSSYNEQFF
TRBV4-2	TRBD2	TRBJ2-3	-	17	TGTGCCAGCAGCCAGGGGGGGGGTACGAGTTGGGCGGATACGCAGTATTTT	CASSQGGGTSWADTQYF
TRBV7-2	-	TRBJ2-3	-	16	TGTGCCAGCAGCTTATCACCTCTAGGGATCAAAGATACGCAGTATTTT	CASSLSPLGIKDTQYF